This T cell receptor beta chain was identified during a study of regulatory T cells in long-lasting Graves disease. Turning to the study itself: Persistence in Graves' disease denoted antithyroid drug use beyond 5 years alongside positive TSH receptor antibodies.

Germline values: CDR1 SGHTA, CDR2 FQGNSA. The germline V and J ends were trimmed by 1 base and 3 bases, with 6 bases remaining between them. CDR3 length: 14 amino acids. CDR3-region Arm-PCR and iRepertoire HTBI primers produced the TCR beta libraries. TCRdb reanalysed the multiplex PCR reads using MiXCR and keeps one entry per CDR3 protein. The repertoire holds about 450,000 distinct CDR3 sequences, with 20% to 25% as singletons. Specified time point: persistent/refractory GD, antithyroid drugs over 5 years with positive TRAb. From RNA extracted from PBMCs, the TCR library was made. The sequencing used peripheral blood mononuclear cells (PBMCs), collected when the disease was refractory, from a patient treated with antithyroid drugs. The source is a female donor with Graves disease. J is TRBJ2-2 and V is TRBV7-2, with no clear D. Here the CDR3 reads CASSLVVYTGELFF. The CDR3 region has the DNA TGTGCCAGCAGCTTAGTGGTGTACACCGGGGAGCTGTTTTTT. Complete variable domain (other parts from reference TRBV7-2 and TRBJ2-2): GAGVSQSPSNKVTEKGKDVELRCDPISGHTALYWYRQSLGQGLEFLIYFQGNSAPDKSGLPSDRFSAERTGGSVSTLTIQRTQQEDSAVYLCASSLVVYTGELFFGEGSRLTVL.